Sequencing of this T cell receptor beta chain was carried out in a study of T cells of healthy individuals. TCRdb processed the 5' RACE reads anew with MiXCR; each CDR3 protein has one entry. Seen here are more than 60,000 distinct CDR3 sequences, 15% to 20% observed once, and the top ten hold about 4.3%. This clonotype was sampled from a human donor in good health.

The CDR3 bases are TGTGCCAGCAGCTCAAGGACAGACACTGAAGCTTTCTTT. It is translated as CASSSRTDTEAFF. The chain employs TRBV9 and TRBJ1-1, with a tentative D call TRBD1 (6 bases). Germline V gives CDR1 SGDLS, CDR2 YYNGEE. Deletions cut 4 bases from V and 3 bases from J, with 10 bases between. CDR3 size: 13 residues.